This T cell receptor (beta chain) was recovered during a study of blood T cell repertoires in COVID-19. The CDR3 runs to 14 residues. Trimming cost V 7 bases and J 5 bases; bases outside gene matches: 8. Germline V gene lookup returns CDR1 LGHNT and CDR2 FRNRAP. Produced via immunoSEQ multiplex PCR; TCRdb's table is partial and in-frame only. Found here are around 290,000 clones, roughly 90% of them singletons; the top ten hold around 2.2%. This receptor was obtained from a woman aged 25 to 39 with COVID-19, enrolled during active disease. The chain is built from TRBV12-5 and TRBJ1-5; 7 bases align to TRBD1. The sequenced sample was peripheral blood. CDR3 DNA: TGTGCTAGTGCATTCGACAGGGTGGATCAGCCCCAGCATTTT. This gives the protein CASAFDRVDQPQHF.